This record covers a single T cell receptor beta chain. This clonotype was counted at least ten times. Its antigen has not been determined. One base away there is no much larger clone; base qualities are not given. Reading from cysteine to phenylalanine, the CDR3 counts 14 amino acids. CDR3 DNA only is kept here, 42 bases in frame from base 1. The junction shows trimming of 3 bases on V and 3 bases on J, and the gene matches do not reach 5 bases of it. CDR1 and CDR2 (SGHRS, YFSETQ) derive from the germline V gene. The TCR beta CDR3 regions were amplified from RNA transcripts. The TCR CDR3 was subjected to a first round of RT-PCR using the HTBI primer set and the Qiagen OneStep RT-PCR kit. Libraries were constructed in a second round of multiplex PCR, after which size selection and purification were carried out. Libraries were sequenced paired-end with 100 bp reads on an Illumina HiSeq2000. Processing in the source paper ran as follows. SOAPnuke was used to process the raw data, throwing out any read that contained adapters or uncalled bases, had a mean Phred below 15, or lacked an exact constant-primer or identifier match. COPE v1.2.5 was used to merge the high-quality paired reads, and each unique nucleotide sequence was defined as a clonotype. MiTCR v1.1 was used to align clonotypes to the IMGT TRBV, TRBD and TRBJ reference segments. The analysis included only V-J combinations with a frequency above 0.0001, which together covered roughly 99% of the repertoires. The TCS score was defined as the ratio of F50 (clonal expansion) to E x V (chaos), calculated using BLOSUM62-based TCRdist between CDR3 peptides within each V-J. Welch's t-statistics and random forest reduced around 510 V-J features to roughly 13, which were used in a naive Bayes classifier (R e1071). Using fastp trimming at Q25 and MiXCR clonotype assembly, TCRdb reanalyzed the public sequencing data and kept in-frame beta chains. Under each unique CDR3 protein, matching rows form one entry showing the most common genes and DNA. Clone size and V and J calls follow TCRdb, not the original study. Present in this sample are roughly 520,000 distinct CDR3 sequences, approximately 25% of which were seen just once. Together, the top ten hold over 9% of the sample.

The data were taken from a study of T cells in Graves' hyperthyroidism and ophthalmopathy (dated by TCRdb to the late 2010s). Background for the entire study: Peripheral blood samples were taken at the time of initial diagnosis, prior to any treatment. A discovery cohort of approximately 100 patients, about 43 with Graves' ophthalmopathy and more than 55 with stable Graves' hyperthyroidism, was used to find distinguishing TCR V-J signatures. Prospective prediction of ophthalmopathy was tested in an independent validation cohort consisting of 18 hyperthyroidism patients and approximately 16 patients who later progressed to ophthalmopathy. For training and testing, the 100 patients in the discovery cohort were randomly divided in a 7:3 ratio. In addition, the study compared T-cell repertoires in thyroid tissue and in blood from 6 or 7 Graves' hyperthyroidism patients. After blood sampling, hyperthyroidism patients were treated with methimazole at a starting dose of 30 mg daily, and ophthalmopathy patients were treated with high-dose intravenous methylprednisolone. TCR Vbeta CDR3 sequencing of 120 to 150 peripheral blood samples (over 40 ophthalmopathy, about 74 hyperthyroidism and around 17 progressor patients) is reported in the paper. The research as a whole found: A model built on a 13 V-J signature distinguished ophthalmopathy from stable hyperthyroidism, reaching roughly 88% sensitivity and around 81% specificity in cross-validation and 80%/75% in testing. No statistical method was used to set the sample size in advance, and investigators knew the group allocation. In validation, progression to ophthalmopathy was predicted by the model with nearly 71% sensitivity and about 72% specificity, a median of around 5.9 months before onset. Blood samples also contained most of the expanded thyroid clonotypes (frequency above 0.001), which suggests that blood repertoires may reflect thyroid immune responses.

Ophthalmopathy patients had moderately to severely active disease, with a Clinical Activity Score of 3 or more, a NOSPECS grade of 4 or more, and a disease duration of less than 3 months. Patients with uncontrolled infections, other autoimmune diseases, pregnancy or lactation were excluded. Diagnoses were based on clinical symptoms, serum thyroxine and TRAb, thyroid ultrasound and orbital computed tomography. Ficoll-Paque density gradient centrifugation was used to isolate PBMCs from about 9 ml of fresh peripheral blood. Total RNA was extracted with Trizol reagent, and quality was checked on an Agilent 2100 Bioanalyzer.

The chain is assembled from TRBV5-1 and TRBJ2-7, with 8 bases aligning to TRBD1. The source material was blood. The origin of this receptor is a young woman with Graves' ophthalmopathy. For the CDR3, the sequence is CASSSQGAGYEQYF. Read as DNA, the sequence is TGCGCCAGCAGCTCCCAGGGGGCGGGCTACGAGCAGTACTTC.